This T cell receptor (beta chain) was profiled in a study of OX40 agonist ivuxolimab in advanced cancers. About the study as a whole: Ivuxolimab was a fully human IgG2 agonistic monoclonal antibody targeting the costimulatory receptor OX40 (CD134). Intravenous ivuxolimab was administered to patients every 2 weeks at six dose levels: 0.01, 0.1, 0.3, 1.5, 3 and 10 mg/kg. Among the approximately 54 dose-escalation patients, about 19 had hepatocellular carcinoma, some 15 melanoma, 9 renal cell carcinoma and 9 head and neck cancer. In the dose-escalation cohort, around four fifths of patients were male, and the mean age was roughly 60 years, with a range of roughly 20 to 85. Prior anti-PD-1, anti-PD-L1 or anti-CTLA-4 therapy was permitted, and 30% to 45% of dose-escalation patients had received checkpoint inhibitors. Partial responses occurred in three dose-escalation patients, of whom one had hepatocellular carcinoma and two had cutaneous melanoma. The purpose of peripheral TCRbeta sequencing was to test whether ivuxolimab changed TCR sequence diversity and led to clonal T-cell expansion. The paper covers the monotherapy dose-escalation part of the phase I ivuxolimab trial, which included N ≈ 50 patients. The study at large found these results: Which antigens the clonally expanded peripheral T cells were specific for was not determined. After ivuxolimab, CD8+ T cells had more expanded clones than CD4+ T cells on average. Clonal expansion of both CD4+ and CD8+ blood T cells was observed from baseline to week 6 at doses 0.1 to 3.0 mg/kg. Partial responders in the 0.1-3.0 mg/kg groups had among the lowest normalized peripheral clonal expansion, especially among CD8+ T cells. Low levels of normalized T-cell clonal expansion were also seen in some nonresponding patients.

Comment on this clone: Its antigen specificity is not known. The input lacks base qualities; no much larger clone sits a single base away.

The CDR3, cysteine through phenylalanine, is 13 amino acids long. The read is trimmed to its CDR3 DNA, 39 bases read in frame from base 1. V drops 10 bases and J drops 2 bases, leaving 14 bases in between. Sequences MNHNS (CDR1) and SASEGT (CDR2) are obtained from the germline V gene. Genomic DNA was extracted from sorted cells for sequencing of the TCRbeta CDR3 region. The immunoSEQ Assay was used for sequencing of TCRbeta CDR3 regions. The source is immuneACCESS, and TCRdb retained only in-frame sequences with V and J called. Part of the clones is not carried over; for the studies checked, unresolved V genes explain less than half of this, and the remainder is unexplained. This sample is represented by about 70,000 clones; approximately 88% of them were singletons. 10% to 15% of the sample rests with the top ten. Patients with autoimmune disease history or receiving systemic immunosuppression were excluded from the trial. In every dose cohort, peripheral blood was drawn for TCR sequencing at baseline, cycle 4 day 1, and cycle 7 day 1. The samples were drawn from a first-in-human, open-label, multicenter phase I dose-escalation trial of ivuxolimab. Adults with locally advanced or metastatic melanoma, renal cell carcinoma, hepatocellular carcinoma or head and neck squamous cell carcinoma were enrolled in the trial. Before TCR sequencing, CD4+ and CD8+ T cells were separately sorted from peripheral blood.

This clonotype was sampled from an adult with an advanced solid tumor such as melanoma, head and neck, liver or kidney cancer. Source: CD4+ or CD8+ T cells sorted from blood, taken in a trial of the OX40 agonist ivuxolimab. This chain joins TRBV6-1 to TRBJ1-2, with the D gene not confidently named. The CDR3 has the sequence CATWERINYGYTF. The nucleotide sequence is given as TGTGCCACCTGGGAGAGGATCAACTATGGCTACACCTTC.